Shown below are 32 T cell receptor beta chains from a single sample sequenced in a study of cytomegalovirus exposure and HLA in healthy donors. The PCR made use of 60 Vbeta and 13 Jbeta primers. Libraries were prepared by immunoSEQ multiplex PCR; TCRdb keeps only in-frame clonotypes and omits some of them. The table includes 100,000 to 140,000 clones, 70% to 85% detected once. The sequenced sample consisted of PBMCs. The source is a male donor in good health and CMV-seronegative.

The J gene is TRBJ2-5, the V gene TRBV23-1; D is uncertain. TRBV23-1 falls under the ORF class, with uncertain function. The CDR3 consists of 15 residues. Trimming shortened V by 5 bases and J by 2 bases, and 15 bases separated the two germline ends. CDR3 nucleotides: TGCGCCAGCAGTGTCGCAGACAACCCACAAGAGACCCAGTACTTC. Translation: CASSVADNPQETQYF.

This clone has a single count. The gene calls are TRBV18 and TRBJ1-1; D uncertain. Trimming removed 0 bases from V and 4 bases from J, with 12 bases in between. Germline loops: CDR1 KGHSH, CDR2 LQKENI. This CDR3 has 15 amino acids. The CDR3, as DNA: TGTGCCAGCTCACCACCGGGCAGCTCGACCACTGAAGCTTTCTTT. Translating gives CASSPPGSSTTEAFF.

This clone was recorded a few times. CDR3 sequence: CASSFGTGFTDTQYF. CDR3 bases: TGCGCCAGCAGCTTCGGGACAGGGTTCACAGATACGCAGTATTTT. This chain connects TRBV5-1 to TRBJ2-3; 9 nucleotides line up with TRBD1. This CDR3 region has 15 residues. V gave up 2 bases and J gave up 2 bases; unmatched junction bases: 3. CDR1 is SGHRS, CDR2 YFSETQ, per germline.

The genes are TRBV5-1 and TRBJ1-1; 7 positions match TRBD1. Germline CDR1 and CDR2: SGHRS and YFSETQ. The CDR3 extends over 14 amino acids. V shed 4 bases and J 5 bases; nucleotides not matched to a gene: 8. DNA of the CDR3: TGCGCCAGCAGCGCTGACAGGGCAAGGACTGAAGCTTTCTTT. Encoded protein: CASSADRARTEAFF.

This chain uses TRBV7-9 with TRBJ2-7; TRBD2 is a possible D gene (5 bases). Trimming removed 6 bases at V and 5 bases at J, with 14 bases between. The germline V gene encodes CDR1 SEHNR and CDR2 FQNEAQ (reference sequence). The CDR3 has 13 amino acids. The CDR3 protein is CASRGWAGDEQYF. The CDR3 DNA sequence: TGTGCCAGCAGGGGTTGGGCCGGGGACGAGCAGTACTTC.

The chain couples TRBV6-6 to TRBJ2-5, with 9 bases that match TRBD2. The J call is uncertain, as TRBJ2-7 better fits the DNA end. Germline V gives CDR1 MNHNY, CDR2 SVGAGI (reference sequence). The CDR3 contains 14 residues. The CDR3 DNA is TGTGCCAGCAATCTAGCGGGGAGCTCCTACGAGCAGTACTTC. It is translated as CASNLAGSSYEQYF.

The rearrangement joins TRBV6-4 to TRBJ2-5; 8 bases align to TRBD2. The V gene's germline CDR1 is MRHNA and CDR2 SNTAGT. CDR3 length: 16 amino acids. V lost 0 bases, J lost 1 base, and 4 bases stayed unmatched. DNA of the CDR3: TGTGCCAGCAGTGACTCGGCGGGAGGTGGCCAAGAGACCCAGTACTTC. The encoded protein is CASSDSAGGGQETQYF.

The rearrangement uses TRBV6-4 and TRBJ2-1; 9 bases line up with TRBD2. V shed 4 bases and J 4 bases; nucleotides not matched to a gene: 8. The CDR3 has 16 amino acids. CDR1 is MRHNA and CDR2 is SNTAGT in the germline V gene. The CDR3 is CASSAESSGTYNEQFF. In nucleotides, the CDR3 is TGTGCCAGCAGTGCCGAGTCTAGCGGGACTTACAATGAGCAGTTCTTC.

CDR3: CASSYGQNSYEQYF. DNA of the CDR3: TGTGCCAGCAGTTACGGTCAGAACTCCTACGAGCAGTACTTC. This rearrangement joins TRBV6-5 to TRBJ2-7; no clear D. The ends were cut back, 2 bases at V and 0 bases at J, with 8 bases in the middle. The CDR3 contains 14 residues. Germline V gene sequence: CDR1 MNHEY, CDR2 SVGAGI.

The CDR3 loop reads CASSLGGGRGNEQFF. The CDR3 DNA sequence: TGTGCCAGCAGCCTAGGTGGCGGGAGGGGTAATGAGCAGTTCTTC. The V gene is TRBV28, the J gene TRBJ2-1; 9 bases line up with TRBD2. The CDR3 is 15 amino acids. Trimming at V came to 6 bases and at J to 7 bases, leaving 10 bases not matched to a gene. Germline V gene data show CDR1 as MDHEN and CDR2 as SYDVKM.

This rearrangement joins TRBV27 to TRBJ2-3; 11 bases fit TRBD1. The CDR3 runs to 16 residues. The germline CDR1 and CDR2 sequences are MNHEY and SMNVEV (reference sequence). The trim removed 7 bases at V and 6 bases at J, leaving 12 bases unmatched. The CDR3 nucleotides are TGTGCCAGCATCGCTCCGGGACAGGGGGACTCCGATACGCAGTATTTT. Residues: CASIAPGQGDSDTQYF.

The chain couples TRBV5-1 to TRBJ2-7; TRBD2 aligns across 8 bases. The germline V gene encodes CDR1 SGHRS and CDR2 YFSETQ. After removal of 6 bases from V and 5 bases from J, the junction contained 16 bases not matched to a gene. CDR3 length: 16 amino acids. DNA of the CDR3: TGCGCCAGCACCGAAAAGGAGCGGGAGCGAGGCAACGAGCAGTACTTC. It yields the protein CASTEKERERGNEQYF.

This clone has a handful of counts. The chain couples TRBV9 to TRBJ2-5; 12 bases are a match to TRBD2. Trimming at V came to 3 bases and at J to 5 bases, leaving 5 bases not matched to a gene. Germline V gives CDR1 SGDLS, CDR2 YYNGEE. The CDR3 contains 15 residues. CDR3 sequence (DNA): TGTGCCAGCAGCGAAGGACTAGCGGGGACGGAGACCCAGTACTTC. Translated: CASSEGLAGTETQYF. The full variable domain, completed using reference TRBV9 and TRBJ2-5, is DSGVTQTPKHLITATGQRVTLRCSPRSGDLSVYWYQQSLDQGLQFLIQYYNGEERAKGNILERFSAQQFPDLHSELNLSSLELGDSALYFCASSEGLAGTETQYFGPGTRLLVL.

V gene TRBV6-5 combines with J gene TRBJ1-1; possibly TRBD1 for D (6 bases). V was shortened by 6 bases and J by 1 base, with 15 bases between the two germline ends. This CDR3 has 15 amino acids. The germline gives CDR1 MNHEY, CDR2 SVGAGI. CDR3 amino acids: CASRINRDRNTEAFF. Written as DNA, the CDR3 is TGTGCCAGCAGAATCAACAGGGATAGGAACACTGAAGCTTTCTTT.

CDR3 DNA: TGTGCCAGCAGTTACGAGGAGGGGGACAGCTATGGCTACACCTTC. It codes for CASSYEEGDSYGYTF. The genes are TRBV6-5 and TRBJ1-2; 7 bases map to TRBD1. The germline gives CDR1 MNHEY, CDR2 SVGAGI. CDR3 length: 15 residues. After removal of 2 bases from V and 4 bases from J, the junction contained 7 bases not matched to a gene.

The V and J genes are TRBV27 and TRBJ2-7, with TRBD1 identical over 9 bases. Trimming took 6 bases from V and 3 from J; bases not matched to a gene: 3. This CDR3 contains 13 residues. Germline assignment: CDR1 MNHEY and CDR2 SMNVEV (reference sequence). The CDR3 protein is CASSPTGGYEQYF. CDR3 coding DNA: TGTGCCAGCAGCCCGACAGGGGGCTACGAGCAGTACTTC.

The chain uses TRBV18 and TRBJ1-4; TRBD1 matches at 10 bases. The CDR3 loop spans 15 amino acids. Trimming took 5 bases from V and 3 from J; bases not matched to a gene: 3. CDR1 and CDR2 (germline): KGHSH, LQKENI. CDR3 in DNA: TGTGCCAGCTCAGCGGGGACAGGGGCTAATGAAAAACTGTTTTTT. Translated: CASSAGTGANEKLFF.

The chain couples TRBV6-1 to TRBJ1-1, with D possibly matching TRBD1 (6 bases). The CDR3 extends over 13 amino acids. Germline V gives CDR1 MNHNS, CDR2 SASEGT. The ends were cut back, 7 bases at V and 1 base at J, with 10 bases in the middle. The CDR3 DNA reads TGTGCCAGCACCCTGACAGGGAACACTGAAGCTTTCTTT. Protein product: CASTLTGNTEAFF.

This clone was observed a single time. The chain joins TRBV6-5 to TRBJ2-7; 9 bases match TRBD2. J lost 8 bases, V lost 4 bases, and 12 bases had no gene match. In germline, CDR1 is MNHEY, CDR2 SVGAGI. The CDR3 runs 15 residues. The CDR3 spells CASSSNAGGPLKQYF. The CDR3 coding sequence is TGTGCCAGCAGTTCGAACGCGGGAGGGCCTTTGAAGCAGTACTTC.

The genes are TRBV10-3 and TRBJ1-2; no clear D. V was clipped by 0 bases and J by 0 bases, with 14 bases between them. Per the germline V gene, CDR1 is ENHRY and CDR2 is SYGVKD. The CDR3 runs 17 residues. The CDR3 region is CAISESIFPRTNYGYTF. The CDR3, as DNA: TGTGCCATCAGTGAGTCGATTTTTCCCAGGACTAACTATGGCTACACCTTC.

The rearrangement joins TRBV5-1 to TRBJ2-3, with TRBD1 identical over 7 bases. J gave up 0 bases and V 5 bases, and 12 bases lay outside the gene matches. The germline V gene encodes CDR1 SGHRS and CDR2 YFSETQ. CDR3 length: 17 residues. The chain's CDR3 is CASRSQQGVQSTDTQYF. CDR3 sequence (DNA): TGCGCCAGCAGGAGCCAGCAGGGGGTCCAAAGCACAGATACGCAGTATTTT.

J is TRBJ1-1 and V is TRBV30, with 9 positions matching TRBD1. The CDR3 totals 14 residues. The J segment lost 5 bases and the V segment lost 4 bases, leaving 8 bases of the junction unmatched. CDR1 GTSNPN and CDR2 SVGIG come from the germline V gene (reference sequence). The CDR3 sequence: CAWTHRGRGTEAFF. The CDR3 nucleotides are TGTGCCTGGACGCACAGGGGGCGAGGGACTGAAGCTTTCTTT.

The rearrangement links TRBV28 to TRBJ2-1, with D possibly being TRBD1 (6 bases). Looked up from germline, CDR1 is MDHEN and CDR2 is SYDVKM. The germline V and J ends were trimmed by 7 bases and 7 bases, with 8 bases remaining between them. The CDR3 extends over 11 amino acids. CDR3 in DNA: TGTGCCAGCAACAGGGCAAATGAGCAGTTCTTC. Protein product: CASNRANEQFF.

The chain has TRBV30 and TRBJ2-1, with D perhaps matching TRBD1 (5 bases). V was cut by 0 bases and J by 7 bases, with 16 bases left in between. The CDR3 sequence is 15 residues long. The germline V gene encodes CDR1 GTSNPN and CDR2 SVGIG (reference sequence). The CDR3 nucleotides are TGTGCCTGGAGTGTACGGGCAGGGAACACGAATGAGCAGTTCTTC. The encoded protein is CAWSVRAGNTNEQFF. The variable domain in full, completed from reference TRBV30 and TRBJ2-1, reads SQTIHQWPATLVQPVGSPLSLECTVEGTSNPNLYWYRQAAGRGLQLLFYSVGIGQISSEVPQNLSASRPQDRQFILSSKKLLLSDSGFYLCAWSVRAGNTNEQFFGPGTRLTVL.

The chain links TRBV28 to TRBJ2-1; 8 bases line up with TRBD2. Germline values: CDR1 MDHEN, CDR2 SYDVKM. J lost 5 bases, V lost 2 bases, and 8 bases had no gene match. This CDR3 is 16 amino acids long. CDR3 coding DNA: TGTGCCAGCAGTTTAGATGCCGGGACTAGTCACAATGAGCAGTTCTTC. Protein product: CASSLDAGTSHNEQFF.

The genes are TRBV5-1 and TRBJ2-3, with D perhaps TRBD2 (5 bases). The V end lost 0 bases, the J end lost 5 bases, and 13 bases lay between the germline ends. CDR1 is SGHRS and CDR2 is YFSETQ in the germline V gene. The CDR3 loop spans 15 amino acids. CDR3 DNA sequence: TGCGCCAGCAGCTTGGATGACTCCGCGGGAGATACGCAGTATTTT. Its protein is CASSLDDSAGDTQYF.

The chain joins TRBV6-1 to TRBJ2-1, with 7 bases matching TRBD1. Germline lookup yields CDR1 MNHNS and CDR2 SASEGT. The CDR3 is 16 residues long. V trimming: 4 bases; J trimming: 0 bases; junction bases outside the gene matches: 6. This CDR3 is CASSARQGSSYNEQFF. CDR3 DNA sequence: TGTGCCAGCAGTGCAAGACAGGGCAGCTCCTACAATGAGCAGTTCTTC.

The chain couples TRBV6-6 to TRBJ2-7; 8 bases agree with TRBD1. The CDR3 has 14 amino acids. V lost 2 bases and J lost 5; bases outside the gene matches: 5. CDR1 is MNHNY and CDR2 is SVGAGI in the germline V gene (reference sequence). The chain's CDR3 is CASSYPDREHEQYF. As DNA, the CDR3 is TGTGCCAGCAGTTACCCGGACAGGGAACACGAGCAGTACTTC.

This clone was detected a few times. The gene calls are TRBV7-9 and TRBJ2-7, with D maybe TRBD1 (6 bases). V was trimmed by 4 bases and J by 2 bases, leaving 18 bases between them. In germline, CDR1 is SEHNR, CDR2 FQNEAQ (reference sequence). The CDR3 sequence is 16 residues long. CDR3 coding DNA: TGTGCCAGCAGCTCCACCCGGGACATCACTACCTACGAGCAGTACTTC. The encoded protein is CASSSTRDITTYEQYF.

This chain joins TRBV6-5 and TRBJ1-1; D ambiguous. Per the germline V gene, CDR1 is MNHEY and CDR2 is SVGAGI. The CDR3 loop spans 15 amino acids. Trimming removed 0 bases at V and 6 bases at J, with 14 bases between. The CDR3 loop is CASSYSFSLQSEAFF. The CDR3 nucleotides are TGTGCCAGCAGTTACTCGTTCTCCCTACAGTCTGAAGCTTTCTTT.

This chain uses TRBV4-1 with TRBJ1-5; 8 positions agree with TRBD1. The ends lost 1 base at V and 7 bases at J; junction bases unmatched: 3. This CDR3 is 14 amino acids long. Germline V gives CDR1 MGHRA, CDR2 YSYEKL. CDR3 sequence: CASSQVRGPQPQHF. CDR3 bases: TGCGCCAGCAGCCAAGTCAGGGGGCCACAGCCCCAGCATTTT.

The chain joins TRBV10-2 to TRBJ2-1; possibly TRBD2 for D (6 bases). The germline V and J ends were trimmed by 7 bases and 5 bases, with 12 bases remaining between them. CDR3 length equals 13 residues. The germline CDR1 and CDR2 sequences are WSHSY and SAAADI. This chain's CDR3 is CASNTGTHNEQFF. The CDR3 DNA reads as TGCGCCAGCAACACCGGGACTCACAATGAGCAGTTCTTC.